This entry lists 9 T cell receptor beta chains sequenced from one sample in a study of PD-1 blockade in classical Hodgkin lymphoma. Relapse was seen in all patients after autologous stem cell transplantation, and brentuximab vedotin exposure was variable. Generated by immunoSEQ multiplex PCR, the TCRdb table keeps only in-frame clones and is missing some. There are approximately 13,000 clones in the sample; 90% to 95% occur only once, and more than 20% lies in the top ten. The sample here was peripheral blood mononuclear cells (PBMCs), taken at baseline. These receptors were collected from a human donor with classical Hodgkin lymphoma.

This clone was observed once. The CDR3 DNA reads as TGTGCCAGTAGTGTGGGACACCTCTCTGGGGCCAACGTCCTGACTTTC. Its translation: CASSVGHLSGANVLTF. The chain combines TRBV19 with TRBJ2-6; weak D call: TRBD1 (6 bases). Trimming pared 5 bases from V and 0 bases from J, leaving 11 bases between. Germline loops: CDR1 LNHDA, CDR2 SQIVND (reference sequence). The CDR3 has 16 residues.

V and J are TRBV7-2 and TRBJ2-1, with 11 bases fitting TRBD1. Germline V CDR1 and CDR2: SGHTA, FQGNSA. The CDR3 sequence is 16 residues long. The trim removed 1 base at V and 3 bases at J, leaving 2 bases unmatched. In nucleotides, the CDR3 is TGTGCCAGCAGCTTAGTCGGGACAGGGGGCTACAATGAGCAGTTCTTC. It specifies CASSLVGTGGYNEQFF.

The V call is TRBV4-1, the J call TRBJ1-1; D gene uncertain. The germline V gene has CDR1 MGHRA and CDR2 YSYEKL. This CDR3 region has 15 residues. V lost 1 base, J lost 0 bases, and 9 bases lay in between. CDR3: CASSQGQPVNTEAFF. As DNA, the CDR3 is TGCGCCAGCAGCCAAGGCCAGCCAGTGAACACTGAAGCTTTCTTT.

This clone was seen once. The CDR3 loop reads CASSNQGENTIYF. The CDR3 DNA is TGCGCCAGCAGCAACCAGGGGGAAAACACCATATATTTT. This chain links TRBV5-1 with TRBJ1-3, with 7 positions matching TRBD1. Germline V lookup: CDR1 SGHRS, CDR2 YFSETQ. V lost 4 bases to trimming and J lost 6 bases; unmatched junction nucleotides: 4. This CDR3 is 13 amino acids long.

The rearrangement uses TRBV7-6 and TRBJ1-4; maybe TRBD1 (5 bases). In germline, CDR1 is SGHVS, CDR2 FNYEAQ. Trimming cost V 1 base and J 4 bases, with 16 bases left between them. CDR3 length: 17 amino acids. The CDR3 reads CASSLGPGRTLNEKLFF. The CDR3 DNA follows: TGTGCCAGCAGCTTAGGTCCGGGACGGACGCTTAATGAAAAACTGTTTTTT.

J is TRBJ1-2 and V is TRBV27; D might be TRBD1 (6 bases). The CDR3 loop spans 14 amino acids. Between the trimmed V and J ends, which lost 5 bases and 5 bases, there was a span of 15 bases. CDR1 and CDR2 from the germline V gene are MNHEY and SMNVEV (reference sequence). The CDR3 loop reads CASSLTGAEYGYTF. The CDR3 DNA follows: TGTGCCAGCAGTCTGACAGGCGCTGAGTATGGCTACACCTTC.

The chain has TRBV7-2 and TRBJ2-5, with TRBD2 identical over 11 bases. Unmatched junction bases numbered 12, after V lost 1 base and J lost 5 bases. The CDR3 is 18 residues long. CDR1 is SGHTA, CDR2 FQGNSA, per germline. Here the CDR3 DNA reads TGTGCCAGCAGCTTAGGGGTAGCGGGGGGGAACGGTCGGGAGACCCAGTACTTC. Amino acids: CASSLGVAGGNGRETQYF.

This clone was detected once. The V and J genes are TRBV6-7 and TRBJ2-1; D possibly corresponds to TRBD1 (6 bases). TRBV6-7 is given ORF status, its function remaining uncertain. The V end was cut by 2 bases, the J end by 6 bases, with 17 bases between. The CDR3 is made up of 16 amino acids. The CDR3 reads CASSYTTGSLGNEQFF. The CDR3, as DNA: TGTGCCAGCAGTTACACCACAGGGTCTTTAGGCAATGAGCAGTTCTTC.

The chain is built from TRBV19 and TRBJ2-2; tentatively, D is TRBD1 or TRBD2 (5 bases each). The germline V gene encodes CDR1 LNHDA and CDR2 SQIVND (reference sequence). This CDR3 region has 12 residues. Trimming shortened V by 7 bases and J by 8 bases, and 11 bases separated the two germline ends. The CDR3 nucleotides are TGTGCCAGTAATGGGGGTCCAGGGGAGCTGTTTTTT. This codes for CASNGGPGELFF.